A single T cell receptor (beta chain) is shown here with its context. This record belongs to a study of cytomegalovirus exposure and HLA in healthy donors. The length of the CDR3 is 10 residues. V was pared by 5 bases and J by 10 bases, with 9 bases between. The germline V gene encodes CDR1 SGHRS and CDR2 YFSETQ. A multiplex PCR was run with 60 Vbeta primers and 13 Jbeta primers. The assay was immunoSEQ multiplex PCR, and TCRdb's table has in-frame clones only and misses some. Of tens of thousands of clones in the sample, approximately 63% were seen once. This TCR was recovered from a woman in her twenties or thirties in good health and CMV-seronegative. V is TRBV5-1 and J is TRBJ1-1; no firm D call. Sequencing was performed on PBMCs. The CDR3 DNA sequence: TGCGCCAGCAGGGAGGGCCCAGCTTTCTTT. Residues: CASREGPAFF.